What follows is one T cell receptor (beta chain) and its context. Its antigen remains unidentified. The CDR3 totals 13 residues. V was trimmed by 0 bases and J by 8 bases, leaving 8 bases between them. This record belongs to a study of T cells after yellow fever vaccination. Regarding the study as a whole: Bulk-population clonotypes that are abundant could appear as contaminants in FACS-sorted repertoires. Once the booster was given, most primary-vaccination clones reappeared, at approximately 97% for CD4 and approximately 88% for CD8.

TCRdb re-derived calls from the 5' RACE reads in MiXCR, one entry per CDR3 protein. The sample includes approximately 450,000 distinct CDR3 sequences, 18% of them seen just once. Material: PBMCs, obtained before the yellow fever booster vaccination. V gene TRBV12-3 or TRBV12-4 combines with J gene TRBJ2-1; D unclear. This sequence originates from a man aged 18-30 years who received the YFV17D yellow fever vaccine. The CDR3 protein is CASSLAQGYEQFF. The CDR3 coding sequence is TGTGCCAGCAGTTTAGCGCAAGGGTATGAGCAGTTCTTC.